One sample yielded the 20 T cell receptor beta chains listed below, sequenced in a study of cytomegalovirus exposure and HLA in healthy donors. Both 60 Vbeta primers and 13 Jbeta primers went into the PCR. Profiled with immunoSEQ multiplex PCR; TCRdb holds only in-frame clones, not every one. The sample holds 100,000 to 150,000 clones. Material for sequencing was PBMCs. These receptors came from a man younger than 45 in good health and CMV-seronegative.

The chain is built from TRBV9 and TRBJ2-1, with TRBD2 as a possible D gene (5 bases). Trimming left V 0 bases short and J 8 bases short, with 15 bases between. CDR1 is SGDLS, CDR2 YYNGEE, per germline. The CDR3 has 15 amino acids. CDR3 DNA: TGTGCCAGCAGCGTAGACCTAGCCCCCGCTTATGAGCAGTTCTTC. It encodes CASSVDLAPAYEQFF.

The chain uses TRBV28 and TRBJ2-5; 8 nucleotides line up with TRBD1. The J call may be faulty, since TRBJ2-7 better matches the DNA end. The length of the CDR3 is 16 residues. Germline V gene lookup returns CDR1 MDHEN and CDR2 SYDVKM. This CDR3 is CASSSSGGGSPYEQYF. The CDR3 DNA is TGTGCCAGCAGTTCGTCAGGGGGCGGAAGCCCCTACGAGCAGTACTTC.

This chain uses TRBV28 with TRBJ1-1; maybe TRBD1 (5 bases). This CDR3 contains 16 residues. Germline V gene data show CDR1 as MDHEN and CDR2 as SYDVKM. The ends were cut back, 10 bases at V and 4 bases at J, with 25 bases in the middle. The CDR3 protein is CATVGGTGFLSTEAFF. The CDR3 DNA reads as TGTGCCACGGTTGGTGGAACAGGCTTTCTGTCCACTGAAGCTTTCTTT.

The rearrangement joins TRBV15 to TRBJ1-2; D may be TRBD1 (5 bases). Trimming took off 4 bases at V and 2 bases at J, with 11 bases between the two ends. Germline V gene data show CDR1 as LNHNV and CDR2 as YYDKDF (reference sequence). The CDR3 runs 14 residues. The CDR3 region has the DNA TGTGCCACCAGCATTGTGGGGGGGAACTATGGCTACACCTTC. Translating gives CATSIVGGNYGYTF.

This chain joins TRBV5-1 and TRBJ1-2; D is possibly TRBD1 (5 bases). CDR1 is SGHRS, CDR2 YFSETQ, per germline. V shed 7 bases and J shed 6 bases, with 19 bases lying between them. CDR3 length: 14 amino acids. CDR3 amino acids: CASGASWGGDGYTF. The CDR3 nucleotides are TGCGCCAGCGGAGCTTCGTGGGGAGGGGATGGCTACACCTTC.

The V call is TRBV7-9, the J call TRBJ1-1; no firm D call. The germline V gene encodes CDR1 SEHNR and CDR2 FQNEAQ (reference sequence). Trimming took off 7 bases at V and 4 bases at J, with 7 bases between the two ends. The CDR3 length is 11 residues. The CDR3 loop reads CASTEGTEAFF. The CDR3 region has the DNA TGTGCCAGCACCGAGGGCACTGAAGCTTTCTTT. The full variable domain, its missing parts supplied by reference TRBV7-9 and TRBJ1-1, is DTGVSQNPRHKITKRGQNVTFRCDPISEHNRLYWYRQTLGQGPEFLTYFQNEAQLEKSRLLSDRFSAERPKGSFSTLEIQRTEQGDSAMYLCASTEGTEAFFGQGTRLTVV.

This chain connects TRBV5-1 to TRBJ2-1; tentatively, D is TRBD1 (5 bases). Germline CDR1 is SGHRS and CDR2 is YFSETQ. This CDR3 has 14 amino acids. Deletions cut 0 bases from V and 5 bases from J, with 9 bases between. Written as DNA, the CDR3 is TGCGCCAGCAGCTTGGCCAGCAGGGACAATGAGCAGTTCTTC. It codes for CASSLASRDNEQFF.

The CDR3: CASTTLLSSGNTIYF. CDR3 DNA sequence: TGTGCCAGCACCACGCTCCTAAGCTCTGGAAACACCATATATTTT. The V gene is TRBV2, the J gene TRBJ1-3; D call uncertain. V was pared by 7 bases and J by 0 bases, with 13 bases between. The CDR3 is 15 residues long. CDR1 is SNHLY and CDR2 is FYNNEI in the germline V gene. Combining the CDR3 with reference TRBV2 and TRBJ1-3 gives the whole variable domain EPEVTQTPSHQVTQMGQEVILRCVPISNHLYFYWYRQILGQKVEFLVSFYNNEISEKSEIFDDQFSVERPDGSNFTLKIRSTKLEDSAMYFCASTTLLSSGNTIYFGEGSWLTVV.

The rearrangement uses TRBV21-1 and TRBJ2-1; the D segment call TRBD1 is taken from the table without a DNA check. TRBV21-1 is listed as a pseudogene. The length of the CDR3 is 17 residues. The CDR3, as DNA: TGTGCCAGCAGCAAAGATAGGGGCAGGGCTTACGACAATGAGCAGTTCTTC. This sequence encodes CASSKDRGRAYDNEQFF.

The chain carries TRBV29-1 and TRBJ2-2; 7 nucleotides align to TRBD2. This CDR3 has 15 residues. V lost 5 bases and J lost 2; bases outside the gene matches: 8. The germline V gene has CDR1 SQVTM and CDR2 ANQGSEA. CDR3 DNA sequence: TGCAGCGTTCTCTCGGGGGGTAGCAACACCGGGGAGCTGTTTTTT. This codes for CSVLSGGSNTGELFF.

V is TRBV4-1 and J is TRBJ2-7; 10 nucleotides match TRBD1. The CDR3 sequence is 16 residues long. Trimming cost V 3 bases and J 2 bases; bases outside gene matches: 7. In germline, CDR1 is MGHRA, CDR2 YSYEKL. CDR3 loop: CASSQPGTGATYEQYF. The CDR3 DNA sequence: TGCGCCAGCAGCCAGCCCGGGACAGGGGCCACCTACGAGCAGTACTTC.

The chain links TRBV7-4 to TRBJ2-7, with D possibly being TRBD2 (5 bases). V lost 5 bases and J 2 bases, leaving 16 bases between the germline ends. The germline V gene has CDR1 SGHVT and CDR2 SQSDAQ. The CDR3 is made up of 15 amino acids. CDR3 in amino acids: CASSGREWYTYEQYF. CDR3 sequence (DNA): TGTGCCAGCAGCGGACGGGAATGGTATACCTACGAGCAGTACTTC.

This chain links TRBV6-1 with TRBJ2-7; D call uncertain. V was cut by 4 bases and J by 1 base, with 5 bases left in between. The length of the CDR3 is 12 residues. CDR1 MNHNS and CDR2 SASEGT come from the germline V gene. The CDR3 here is CASSAESYEQYF. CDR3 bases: TGTGCCAGCAGTGCGGAGTCCTACGAGCAGTACTTC.

For the CDR3, the DNA is TGTGCCAGTAGTATTAAGTCGACTAGCGGGAGCACAGATACGCAGTATTTT. Its protein product is CASSIKSTSGSTDTQYF. V is TRBV19 and J is TRBJ2-3; 10 nucleotides match TRBD2. Germline V gives CDR1 LNHDA, CDR2 SQIVND (reference sequence). The ends lost 3 bases at V and 0 bases at J; junction bases unmatched: 6. The CDR3 is 17 amino acids.

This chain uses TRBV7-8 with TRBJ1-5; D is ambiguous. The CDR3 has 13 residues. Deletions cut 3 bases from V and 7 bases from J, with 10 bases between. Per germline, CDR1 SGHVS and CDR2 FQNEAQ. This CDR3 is CASSFELLQPQHF. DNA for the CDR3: TGTGCCAGCAGCTTTGAACTTTTACAGCCCCAGCATTTT.

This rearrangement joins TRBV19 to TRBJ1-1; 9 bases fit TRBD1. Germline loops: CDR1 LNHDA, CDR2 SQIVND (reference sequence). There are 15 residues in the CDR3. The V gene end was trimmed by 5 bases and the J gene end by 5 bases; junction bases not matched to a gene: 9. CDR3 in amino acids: CASSPSGTGRTEAFF. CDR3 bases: TGTGCCAGTAGTCCCTCCGGGACAGGGAGGACTGAAGCTTTCTTT.

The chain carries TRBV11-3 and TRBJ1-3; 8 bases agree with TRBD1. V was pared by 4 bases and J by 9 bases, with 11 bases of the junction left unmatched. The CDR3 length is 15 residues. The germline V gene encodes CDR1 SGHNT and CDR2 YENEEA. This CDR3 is CASSSGTGIFPTIYF. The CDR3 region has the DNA TGTGCCAGCAGCTCCGGGACAGGCATTTTTCCCACCATATATTTT.

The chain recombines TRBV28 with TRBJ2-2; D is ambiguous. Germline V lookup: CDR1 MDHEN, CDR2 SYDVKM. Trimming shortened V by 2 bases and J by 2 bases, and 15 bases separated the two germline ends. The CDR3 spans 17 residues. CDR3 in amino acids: CASSLVLGGSNTGELFF. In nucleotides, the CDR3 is TGTGCCAGCAGTTTAGTTCTAGGCGGAAGTAACACCGGGGAGCTGTTTTTT.

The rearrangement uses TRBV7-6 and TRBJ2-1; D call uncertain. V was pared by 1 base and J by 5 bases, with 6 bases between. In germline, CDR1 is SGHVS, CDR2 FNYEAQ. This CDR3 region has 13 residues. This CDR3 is CASSLEPNNEQFF. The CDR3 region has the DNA TGTGCCAGCAGCTTAGAGCCGAACAATGAGCAGTTCTTC.

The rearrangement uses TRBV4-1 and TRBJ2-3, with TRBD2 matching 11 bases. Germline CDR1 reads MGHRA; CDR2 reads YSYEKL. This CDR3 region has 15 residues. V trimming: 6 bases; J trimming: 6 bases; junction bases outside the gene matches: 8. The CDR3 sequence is CASRLAGGPSDTQYF. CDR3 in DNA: TGCGCCAGCAGGTTAGCGGGAGGGCCGTCGGATACGCAGTATTTT.